This TCR beta chain derives from a study of blood T cell repertoires in COVID-19. Study-wide background: Some COVID-19 samples were acute and others convalescent; all came from the United States, Italy and Spain. Nucleic acid was either cDNA or gDNA, and it came from T cells, B-cell-depleted T cells, or PBMCs.

Germline CDR1 and CDR2: ENHRY and SYGVKD. The ends lost 3 bases at V and 12 bases at J; junction bases unmatched: 10. The CDR3 loop spans 14 amino acids. The sample holds a few counts of this clone. Methods used by the authors: Amplification of reference gene primers provided the estimated nucleated cell counts. Method: immunoSEQ multiplex PCR; TCRdb's copy keeps in-frame clones and lacks some. V and J calls and clone size come straight from that table; D and trimming were deduced from the DNA. This table has 84,000 or so clones, 75% to 85% appearing once. The sequenced sample consisted of peripheral blood. The sequence came from a woman between 40 and 50 years old with active or convalescent COVID-19. The chain has TRBV10-3 and TRBJ1-1; 10 bases fit TRBD1. The CDR3 loop reads CAISDRGGQGLSFF. The CDR3 nucleotides are TGTGCCATCAGTGACCGGGGGGGACAGGGGCTATCTTTCTTT.